Described below is a single T cell receptor (beta chain) sequence and its context. As originally analysed: Reference gene primer amplification in the assay estimated nucleated cell counts. Assay used: immunoSEQ multiplex PCR; TCRdb lists only in-frame clones, some missing. The D gene and trimming were derived from the DNA, and the V and J assignments and clone size from that table. The sample has roughly 89,000 clones, approximately 78% seen once. The data derive from a study of blood T cell repertoires in COVID-19. Looking at the study overall: The United States, Italy and Spain provided the acute and convalescent COVID-19 samples. PBMCs, B-cell-depleted T cells, or T cells were the source of the cDNA or gDNA that made up the material.

V was cut by 4 bases and J by 8 bases, with 12 bases left in between. The CDR3 covers 13 residues. Germline V CDR1 and CDR2: SGDLS, YYNGEE. This clonotype originated in an elderly woman with acute or convalescent COVID-19. The sample consisted of peripheral blood. The chain carries TRBV9 and TRBJ2-2; D uncertain. The CDR3 coding sequence is TGTGCCAGCAGCTCCCCTGTACGGGGGGAGCTGTTTTTT. The encoded protein is CASSSPVRGELFF.